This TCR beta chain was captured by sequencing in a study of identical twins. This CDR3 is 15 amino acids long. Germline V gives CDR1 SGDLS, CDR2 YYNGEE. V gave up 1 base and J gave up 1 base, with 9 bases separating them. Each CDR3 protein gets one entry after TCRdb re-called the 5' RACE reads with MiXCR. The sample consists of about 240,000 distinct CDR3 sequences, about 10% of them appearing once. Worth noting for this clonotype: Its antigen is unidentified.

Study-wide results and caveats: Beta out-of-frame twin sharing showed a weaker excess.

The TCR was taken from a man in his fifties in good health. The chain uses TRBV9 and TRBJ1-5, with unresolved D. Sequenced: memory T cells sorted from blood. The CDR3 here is CASSVSSGSNQPQHF. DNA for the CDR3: TGTGCCAGCAGCGTATCCAGTGGCAGCAATCAGCCCCAGCATTTT.